These T cell receptor beta chains were read from a single sample in a study of cytomegalovirus exposure and HLA in healthy donors. Generated by immunoSEQ multiplex PCR, the TCRdb table keeps only in-frame clones and is missing some. The data contain 200,000 or so clones, 70% to 90% of them singletons. What was sequenced was PBMCs. Receptors were obtained from a man younger than 45 in good health and CMV-seronegative. Both conserved end residues are part of each CDR3. Rows may omit the clone size; those that give it use once, few, many or a size class.

>TRBV6-1|NA
CASSPGGGRGNTIYF
>TRBV15|once
CATSRGWSGRDTQYF
>TRBV7-2|NA
CASSSPRDRGQTEAFF
>TRBV5-1|NA
CASSFGTGGEKTQYF
>TRBV5-1|NA
CASSLVEGPTSYGYTF
>TRBV6-1|NA
CASRGEVGELFF
>TRBV11-2|NA
CASSLVIPILRDTEAFF
>TRBV7-2|NA
CASRLAGGRSGELFF
>TRBV7-3|NA
CASSQTGVRGEQFF
>TRBV29-1|NA
CSVETRQTYEQYF
>TRBV4-3|NA
CASSQESGAISPLHF
>TRBV9|NA
CASSVTNTGELFF
>TRBV2|NA
CASLEPGYNEQFF